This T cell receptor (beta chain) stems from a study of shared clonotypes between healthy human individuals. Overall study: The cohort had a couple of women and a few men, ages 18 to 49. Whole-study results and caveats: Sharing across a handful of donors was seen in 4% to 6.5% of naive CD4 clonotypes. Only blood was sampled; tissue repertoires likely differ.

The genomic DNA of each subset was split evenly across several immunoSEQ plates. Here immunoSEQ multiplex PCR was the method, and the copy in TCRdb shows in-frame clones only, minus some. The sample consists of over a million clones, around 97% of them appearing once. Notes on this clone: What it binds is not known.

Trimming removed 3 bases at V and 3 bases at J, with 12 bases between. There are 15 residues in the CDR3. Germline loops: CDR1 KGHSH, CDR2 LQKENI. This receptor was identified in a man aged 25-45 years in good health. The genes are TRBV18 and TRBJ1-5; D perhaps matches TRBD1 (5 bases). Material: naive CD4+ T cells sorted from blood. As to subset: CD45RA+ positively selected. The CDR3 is CASSPIRVNNQPQHF. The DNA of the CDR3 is TGTGCCAGCTCACCTATCAGGGTTAACAATCAGCCCCAGCATTTT.